This is a list of T cell receptor beta chains from one sample in a study of T cells expressing NK-cell markers. TCRdb re-called the 5' RACE reads and shows each CDR3 protein once, DNA omitted. Here the sample table reports 500,000 or so distinct CDR3 sequences. Sequenced sample: blood T cells: a sorted CD56 or NKG2C T cell subset, CD4+ or CD8+ T cells, or bulk PBMC T cells (not recorded which). The receptors derive from a man aged 18-30 years in good health. Both conserved end residues are part of each CDR3. Fields, in order: J gene, V gene, CDR3 protein.

j_gene: TRBJ1-1
v_gene: TRBV12-3/TRBV12-4
CDR3aa: CASSPGGDTEAFF

j_gene: TRBJ2-5
v_gene: TRBV25-1
CDR3aa: CATGPWGETQYF

j_gene: TRBJ2-3
v_gene: TRBV21-1
CDR3aa: CASNLDRVPTDTQYF

j_gene: TRBJ2-6
v_gene: TRBV12-3/TRBV12-4
CDR3aa: CASSSGTAWANVLTF

j_gene: TRBJ2-5
v_gene: TRBV6-5
CDR3aa: CASREIGGSQYF

j_gene: TRBJ2-3
v_gene: TRBV7-3
CDR3aa: CASSQNRADTQYF

j_gene: TRBJ1-2
v_gene: TRBV6-5
CDR3aa: CASSQTDRYGYTF

j_gene: TRBJ2-5
v_gene: TRBV27
CDR3aa: CASSYLAAQETQYF

j_gene: TRBJ2-2
v_gene: TRBV24-1
CDR3aa: CATSDPPGGQQNTGELFF

j_gene: TRBJ2-1
v_gene: TRBV29-1
CDR3aa: CSAALGGFNEQFF

j_gene: TRBJ2-2
v_gene: TRBV4-1
CDR3aa: CASSHVGQGIPGELFF

j_gene: TRBJ2-1
v_gene: TRBV11-1
CDR3aa: CASSADIYNEQFF

j_gene: TRBJ2-5
v_gene: TRBV5-1
CDR3aa: CASRTLSGTGRQETQYF

j_gene: TRBJ2-3
v_gene: TRBV11-2
CDR3aa: CASSPLLAGGRTDTQYF

j_gene: TRBJ1-4
v_gene: TRBV12-3/TRBV12-4
CDR3aa: CASAGGAPTARKLFF

j_gene: TRBJ2-1
v_gene: TRBV12-5
CDR3aa: CASGRTSGGEDEQFF

j_gene: TRBJ2-5
v_gene: TRBV27
CDR3aa: CASSYRTGGGETQYF